These 13 T cell receptor beta chains were all obtained from the same sample, sequenced in a study of CD8+ T cells in alopecia areata. RNA was extracted and reverse transcribed into cDNA as the sequencing template. Measured with immunoSEQ multiplex PCR; TCRdb has only the in-frame clones, and not every one. Among 150,000 to 200,000 clones listed, roughly 60% were seen once. Sample treatment: oral pan-JAK inhibitor, 5-10 mg twice daily. The input for sequencing was CD4+ T cells sorted from blood, taken at week 24, from a patient treated with tofacitinib. The receptors were sampled from a human donor with alopecia areata.

The chain has TRBV7-9 and TRBJ1-1; unclear D gene. V lost 0 bases, J lost 1 base, and 6 bases lay in between. From germline, CDR1 is SEHNR and CDR2 FQNEAQ (reference sequence). This CDR3 spans 14 amino acids. The CDR3 loop is CASSLAGRNTEAFF. The CDR3 nucleotides are TGTGCCAGCAGCTTAGCGGGTAGGAACACTGAAGCTTTCTTT.

The rearrangement joins TRBV7-2 to TRBJ2-7; unclear D gene. Looked up from germline, CDR1 is SGHTA and CDR2 is FQGNSA. The CDR3 sequence is 14 residues long. Trimming removed 4 bases at V and 2 bases at J, with 12 bases between. CDR3 amino acids: CASSSRPDTYEQYF. The CDR3 nucleotides read TGTGCCAGCAGCTCCCGACCCGATACCTACGAGCAGTACTTC.

This clone showed up just a few times. Other DNA variants within this sample encode the same CDR3. The rearrangement links TRBV5-1 to TRBJ1-5; maybe TRBD1 (5 bases). The V gene lost 5 bases and the J gene lost 4 bases, with 10 bases spanning the gap. This CDR3 spans 13 amino acids. In germline, CDR1 is SGHRS, CDR2 YFSETQ. The chain's CDR3 is CASSFDSNQPQHF. CDR3 in DNA: TGCGCCAGCAGTTTTGACAGTAATCAGCCCCAGCATTTT.

This chain's CDR3 is CASSSAGQLGEQYF. CDR3 DNA: TGTGCCAGCAGCTCGGCCGGACAGCTGGGAGAGCAGTACTTC. V is TRBV11-3 and J is TRBJ2-7; possible D gene TRBD1, 6 bases. Germline values: CDR1 SGHNT, CDR2 YENEEA. CDR3 length equals 14 residues. The ends were cut back, 4 bases at V and 7 bases at J, with 17 bases in the middle.

There are a few counts of this clone. This chain uses TRBV29-1 with TRBJ2-7; 9 nucleotides match TRBD2. This CDR3 region has 17 residues. V lost 0 bases and J lost 3; bases outside the gene matches: 12. The germline V gene encodes CDR1 SQVTM and CDR2 ANQGSEA. The CDR3 loop is CSVEDPLAGTKNYEQYF. The CDR3 DNA reads TGCAGCGTTGAAGATCCGCTAGCGGGGACCAAAAACTACGAGCAGTACTTC.

At least ten counts were recorded for this clone. This chain joins TRBV29-1 and TRBJ2-1; D is uncertain. The CDR3 contains 12 residues. Germline V gives CDR1 SQVTM, CDR2 ANQGSEA. Trimming pared 6 bases from V and 7 bases from J, leaving 13 bases between. The CDR3 sequence is CSVDNQVNEQFF. The CDR3 nucleotides are TGCAGCGTGGATAACCAAGTTAATGAGCAGTTCTTC.

This clone was picked up a small number of times. V gene TRBV18 combines with J gene TRBJ2-3, with D hard to call. Trimming shortened V by 2 bases and J by 0 bases, and 9 bases separated the two germline ends. Germline-derived CDR1 and CDR2 are KGHSH and LQKENI. The CDR3 is 15 residues long. CDR3 in DNA: TGTGCCAGCTCACCATATCAGCCCAGCACAGATACGCAGTATTTT. Translated, it gives CASSPYQPSTDTQYF.

The chain employs TRBV28 and TRBJ2-6; tentatively, D is TRBD1 or TRBD2 (5 bases each). CDR3 length: 13 amino acids. Germline assignment: CDR1 MDHEN and CDR2 SYDVKM. The V end was cut by 5 bases, the J end by 11 bases, with 13 bases between. The CDR3 DNA follows: TGTGCCAGCAGTCTTCCGGGGCAGGACGTCCTGACTTTC. As protein: CASSLPGQDVLTF.

The V and J genes are TRBV6-5 and TRBJ1-6, with a possible D match to TRBD1 (6 bases). With 0 bases removed from V and 10 bases from J, the gap between germline ends came to 16 bases. This CDR3 comprises 16 residues. The germline gives CDR1 MNHEY, CDR2 SVGAGI. The CDR3 protein is CASSYSMAGDASPLHF. CDR3 nucleotide sequence: TGTGCCAGCAGTTACTCGATGGCAGGGGATGCCTCACCCCTCCACTTT.

Remarks on this clone: At one of its ends the junction is not consistent with the germline gene, which may arise from a read error. The chain links TRBV7-9 to TRBJ2-7; D ambiguous. Germline values: CDR1 SEHNR, CDR2 FQNEAQ (reference sequence). CDR3 length: 11 amino acids. The CDR3 nucleotides are TGTGCCAGCATTCAGTCCTCCGAGCAGTACTTC. This gives the protein CASIQSSEQYF.

This clone was detected only a few times. The chain combines TRBV29-1 with TRBJ1-2, with a possible D match to TRBD1 (6 bases). Germline-derived CDR1 and CDR2 are SQVTM and ANQGSEA. CDR3 length: 14 amino acids. Trimming cost V 7 bases and J 0 bases, with 15 bases left between them. The CDR3 DNA follows: TGCAGCGCGTCCGTACAGGGTCCTAACTATGGCTACACCTTC. Translating it yields CSASVQGPNYGYTF.

In regard to this clone: The same CDR3 also results from other DNA sequences found in this sample. V usage is TRBV29-1 and J usage is TRBJ2-7; D may be TRBD2 (6 bases). The CDR3 is made up of 12 amino acids. V dropped 3 bases and J dropped 0 bases, with 6 bases sitting between them. The germline gives CDR1 SQVTM, CDR2 ANQGSEA. CDR3 DNA: TGCAGCGTTGACGGGGGCTCCTACGAGCAGTACTTC. Its protein product is CSVDGGSYEQYF.

This chain joins TRBV5-1 and TRBJ1-2; maybe TRBD1 (5 bases). The germline V gene encodes CDR1 SGHRS and CDR2 YFSETQ. This CDR3 region has 13 residues. Trimming left V 4 bases short and J 5 bases short, with 12 bases between. The chain's CDR3 is CASSTGPTYGYTF. The CDR3 bases are TGCGCCAGCAGCACAGGACCGACTTATGGCTACACCTTC.